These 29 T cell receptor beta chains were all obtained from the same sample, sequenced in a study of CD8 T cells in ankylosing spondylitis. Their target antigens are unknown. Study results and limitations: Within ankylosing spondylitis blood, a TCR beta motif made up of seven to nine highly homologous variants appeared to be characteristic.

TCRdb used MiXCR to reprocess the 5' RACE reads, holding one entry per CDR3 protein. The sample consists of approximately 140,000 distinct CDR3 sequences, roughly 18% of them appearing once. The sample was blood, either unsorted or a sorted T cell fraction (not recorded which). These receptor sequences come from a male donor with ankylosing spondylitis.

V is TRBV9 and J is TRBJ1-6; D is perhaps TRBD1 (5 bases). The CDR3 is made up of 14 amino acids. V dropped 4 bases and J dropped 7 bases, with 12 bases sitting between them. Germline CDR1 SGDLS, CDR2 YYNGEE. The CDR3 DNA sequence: TGTGCCAGCAGCCCCGGGGACGGAAATTCACCCCTCCACTTT. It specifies CASSPGDGNSPLHF.

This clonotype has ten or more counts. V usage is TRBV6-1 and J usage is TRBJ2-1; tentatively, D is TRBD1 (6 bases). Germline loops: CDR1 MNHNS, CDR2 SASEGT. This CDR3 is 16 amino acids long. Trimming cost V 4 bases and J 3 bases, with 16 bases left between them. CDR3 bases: TGTGCCAGCAGTGTGAGTGTGGACAGCTTCTACAATGAGCAGTTCTTC. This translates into CASSVSVDSFYNEQFF.

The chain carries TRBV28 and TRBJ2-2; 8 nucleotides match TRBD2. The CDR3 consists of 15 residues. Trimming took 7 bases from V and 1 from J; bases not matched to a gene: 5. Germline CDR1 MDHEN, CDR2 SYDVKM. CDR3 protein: CASKSSGGNTGELFF. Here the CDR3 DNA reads TGTGCCAGCAAATCCAGCGGGGGGAACACCGGGGAGCTGTTTTTT. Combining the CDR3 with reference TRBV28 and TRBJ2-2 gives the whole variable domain DVKVTQSSRYLVKRTGEKVFLECVQDMDHENMFWYRQDPGLGLRLIYFSYDVKMKEKGDIPEGYSVSREKKERFSLILESASTNQTSMYLCASKSSGGNTGELFFGEGSRLTVL.

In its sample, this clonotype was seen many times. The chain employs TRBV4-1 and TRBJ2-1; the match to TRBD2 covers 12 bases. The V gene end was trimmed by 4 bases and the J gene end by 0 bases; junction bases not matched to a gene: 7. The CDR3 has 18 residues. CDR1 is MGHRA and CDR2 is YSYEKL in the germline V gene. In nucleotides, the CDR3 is TGCGCCAGCAGCCCGGGACTAGCGGGTCCCAGCTCCTACAATGAGCAGTTCTTC. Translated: CASSPGLAGPSSYNEQFF.

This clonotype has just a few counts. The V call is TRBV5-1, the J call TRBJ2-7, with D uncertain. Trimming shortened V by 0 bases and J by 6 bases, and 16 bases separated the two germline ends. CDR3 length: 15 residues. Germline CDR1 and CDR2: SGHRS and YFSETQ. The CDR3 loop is CASSLAGGSTREQYF. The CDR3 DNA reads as TGCGCCAGCAGCTTGGCAGGTGGTAGCACACGCGAGCAGTACTTC.

The CDR3 is CSVEIGPNYGYTF. In nucleotides, the CDR3 is TGCAGCGTAGAGATAGGGCCTAACTATGGCTACACCTTC. The chain uses TRBV29-1 and TRBJ1-2; D is unresolved. The V gene's germline CDR1 is SQVTM and CDR2 ANQGSEA. Trimming stripped 6 bases from V and 0 bases from J, with 11 bases between. The CDR3 has 13 amino acids.

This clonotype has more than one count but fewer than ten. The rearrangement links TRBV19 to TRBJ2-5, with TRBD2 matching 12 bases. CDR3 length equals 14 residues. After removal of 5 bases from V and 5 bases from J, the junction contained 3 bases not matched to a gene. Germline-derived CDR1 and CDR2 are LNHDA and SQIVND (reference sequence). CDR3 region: CASSRTSGTETQYF. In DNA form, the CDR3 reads TGTGCCAGTAGTCGGACTAGCGGGACGGAGACCCAGTACTTC.

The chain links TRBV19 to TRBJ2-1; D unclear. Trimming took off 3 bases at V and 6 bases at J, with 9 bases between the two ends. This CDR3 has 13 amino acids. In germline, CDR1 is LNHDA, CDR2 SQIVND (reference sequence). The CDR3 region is CASSILEGNEQFF. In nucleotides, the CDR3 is TGTGCCAGTAGTATTCTAGAAGGCAATGAGCAGTTCTTC.

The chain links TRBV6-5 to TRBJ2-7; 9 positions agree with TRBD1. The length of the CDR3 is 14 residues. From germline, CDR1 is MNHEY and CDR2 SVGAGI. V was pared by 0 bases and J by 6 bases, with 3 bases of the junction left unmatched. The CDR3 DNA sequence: TGTGCCAGCAGTTACTCACAGGGGGCGGGCGAGCAGTACTTC. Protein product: CASSYSQGAGEQYF.

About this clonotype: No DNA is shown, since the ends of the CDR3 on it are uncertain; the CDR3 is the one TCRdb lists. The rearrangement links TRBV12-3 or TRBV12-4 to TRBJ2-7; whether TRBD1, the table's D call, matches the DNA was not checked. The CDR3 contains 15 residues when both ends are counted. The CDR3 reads CASSFGTGALYEQCF.

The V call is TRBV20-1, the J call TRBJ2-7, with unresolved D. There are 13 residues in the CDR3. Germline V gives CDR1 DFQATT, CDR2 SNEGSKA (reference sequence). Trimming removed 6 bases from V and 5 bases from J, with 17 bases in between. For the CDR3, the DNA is TGCAGTGCACGCTACGAAGACAACAACGAGCAGTACTTC. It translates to CSARYEDNNEQYF.

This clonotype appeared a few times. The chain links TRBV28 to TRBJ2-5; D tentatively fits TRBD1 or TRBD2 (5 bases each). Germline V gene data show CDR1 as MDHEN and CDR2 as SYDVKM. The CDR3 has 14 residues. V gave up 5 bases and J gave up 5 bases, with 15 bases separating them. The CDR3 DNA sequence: TGTGCCAGCAGTGGGACGGGTTCACCGGAGACCCAGTACTTC. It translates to CASSGTGSPETQYF.

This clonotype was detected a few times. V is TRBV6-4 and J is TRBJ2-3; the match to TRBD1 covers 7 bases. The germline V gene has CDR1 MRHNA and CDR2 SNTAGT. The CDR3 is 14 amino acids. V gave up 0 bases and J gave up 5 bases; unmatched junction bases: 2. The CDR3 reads CASSDSGGGDTQYF. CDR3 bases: TGTGCCAGCAGTGACTCAGGGGGCGGAGATACGCAGTATTTT.

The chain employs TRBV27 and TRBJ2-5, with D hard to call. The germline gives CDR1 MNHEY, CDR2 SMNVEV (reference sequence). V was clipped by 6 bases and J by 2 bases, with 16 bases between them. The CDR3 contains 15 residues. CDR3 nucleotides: TGTGCCAGCAGACCATATCGACAAGAGCAAGAGACCCAGTACTTC. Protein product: CASRPYRQEQETQYF.

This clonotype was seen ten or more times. CDR3 amino acids: CASSLLGVRNTEAFF. CDR3 nucleotide sequence: TGTGCCAGCAGTTTACTGGGAGTGAGGAACACTGAAGCTTTCTTT. The V and J genes are TRBV27 and TRBJ1-1; D remains ambiguous. The germline CDR1 and CDR2 sequences are MNHEY and SMNVEV (reference sequence). Trimming stripped 2 bases from V and 1 base from J, with 11 bases between. This CDR3 region has 15 residues.

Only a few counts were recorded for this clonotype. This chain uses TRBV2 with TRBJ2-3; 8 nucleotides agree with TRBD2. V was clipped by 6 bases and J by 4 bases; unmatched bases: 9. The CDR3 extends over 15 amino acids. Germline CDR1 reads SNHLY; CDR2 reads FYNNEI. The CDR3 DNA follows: TGTGCCAGCAGCCATGGGGCCGGGGGGGCAGATACGCAGTATTTT. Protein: CASSHGAGGADTQYF.

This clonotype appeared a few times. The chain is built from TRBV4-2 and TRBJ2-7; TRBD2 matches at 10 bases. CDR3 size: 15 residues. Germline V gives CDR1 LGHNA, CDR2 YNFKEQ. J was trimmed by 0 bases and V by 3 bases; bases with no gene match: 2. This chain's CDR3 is CASSHSSGSSYEQYF. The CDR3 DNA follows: TGTGCCAGCAGCCATTCTAGCGGGAGCTCCTACGAGCAGTACTTC.

The CDR3 reads CASSSSGLAGVFVDTQYF. The CDR3 DNA reads as TGTGCCAGCAGTTCCTCGGGACTAGCGGGAGTTTTTGTAGATACGCAGTATTTT. This sequence joins TRBV12-3 or TRBV12-4 and TRBJ2-3; TRBD2 agrees at 14 bases. The CDR3 totals 18 residues. Trimming took 4 bases from V and 5 from J; bases not matched to a gene: 11.

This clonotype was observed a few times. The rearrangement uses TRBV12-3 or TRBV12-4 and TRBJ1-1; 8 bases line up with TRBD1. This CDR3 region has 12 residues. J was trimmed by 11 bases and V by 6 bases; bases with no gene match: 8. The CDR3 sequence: CASRLTGVTAFF. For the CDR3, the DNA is TGTGCCAGCAGACTGACAGGGGTGACTGCTTTCTTT.

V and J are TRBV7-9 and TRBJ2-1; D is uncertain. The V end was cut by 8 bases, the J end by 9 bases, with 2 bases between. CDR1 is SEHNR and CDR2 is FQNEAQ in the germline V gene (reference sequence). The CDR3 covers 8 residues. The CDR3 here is CASGEQFF. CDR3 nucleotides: TGTGCCAGCGGTGAGCAGTTCTTC.

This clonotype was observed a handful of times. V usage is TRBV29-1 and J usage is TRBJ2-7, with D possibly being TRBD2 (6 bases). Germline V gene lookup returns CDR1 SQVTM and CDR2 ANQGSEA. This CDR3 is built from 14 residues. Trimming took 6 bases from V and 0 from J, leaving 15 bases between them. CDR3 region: CSVIAGWGSYEQYF. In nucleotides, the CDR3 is TGCAGCGTAATTGCGGGGTGGGGCTCCTACGAGCAGTACTTC.

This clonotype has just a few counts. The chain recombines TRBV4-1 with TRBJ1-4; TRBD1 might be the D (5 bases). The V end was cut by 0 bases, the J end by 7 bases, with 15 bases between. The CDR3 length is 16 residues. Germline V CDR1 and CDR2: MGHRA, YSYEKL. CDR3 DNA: TGCGCCAGCAGCCAAGAGATGAACAGGAAAGGTGAAAAACTGTTTTTT. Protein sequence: CASSQEMNRKGEKLFF.

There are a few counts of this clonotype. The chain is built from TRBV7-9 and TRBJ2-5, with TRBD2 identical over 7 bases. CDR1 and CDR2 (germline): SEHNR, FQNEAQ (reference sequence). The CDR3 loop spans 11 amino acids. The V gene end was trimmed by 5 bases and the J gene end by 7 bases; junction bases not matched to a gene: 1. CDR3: CASSKRGTQYF. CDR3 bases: TGTGCCAGCAGCAAGCGGGGGACCCAGTACTTC. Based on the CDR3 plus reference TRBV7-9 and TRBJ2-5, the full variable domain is DTGVSQNPRHKITKRGQNVTFRCDPISEHNRLYWYRQTLGQGPEFLTYFQNEAQLEKSRLLSDRFSAERPKGSFSTLEIQRTEQGDSAMYLCASSKRGTQYFGPGTRLLVL.

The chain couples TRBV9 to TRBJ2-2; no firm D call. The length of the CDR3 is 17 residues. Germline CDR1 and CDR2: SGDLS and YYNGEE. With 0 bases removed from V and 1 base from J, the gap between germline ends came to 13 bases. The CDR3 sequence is CASSVDPDPRNTGELFF. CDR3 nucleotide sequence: TGTGCCAGCAGCGTAGATCCGGACCCTCGGAACACCGGGGAGCTGTTTTTT.

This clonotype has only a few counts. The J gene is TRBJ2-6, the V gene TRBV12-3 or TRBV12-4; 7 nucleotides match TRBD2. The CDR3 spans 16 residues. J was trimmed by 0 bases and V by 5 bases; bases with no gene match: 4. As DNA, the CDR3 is TGTGCCAGCAGTCCTTGGGGGGGCTCTGGGGCCAACGTCCTGACTTTC. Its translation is CASSPWGGSGANVLTF.

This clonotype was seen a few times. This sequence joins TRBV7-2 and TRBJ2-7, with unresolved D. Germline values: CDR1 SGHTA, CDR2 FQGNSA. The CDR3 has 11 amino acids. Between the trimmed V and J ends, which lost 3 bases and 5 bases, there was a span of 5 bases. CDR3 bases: TGTGCCAGCAGCTTCGTAAACGAGCAGTACTTC. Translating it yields CASSFVNEQYF.

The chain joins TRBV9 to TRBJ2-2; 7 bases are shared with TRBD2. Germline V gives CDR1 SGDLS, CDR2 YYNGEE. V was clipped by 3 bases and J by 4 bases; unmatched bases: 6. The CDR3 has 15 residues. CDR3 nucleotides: TGTGCCAGCAGCGCCTCTAGCGGTTTCACCGGGGAGCTGTTTTTT. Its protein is CASSASSGFTGELFF.

The CDR3: CSARAPDTQYF. As DNA, the CDR3 is TGCAGTGCCAGGGCCCCAGATACGCAGTATTTT. J is TRBJ2-3 and V is TRBV20-1; TRBD1 is a possible D gene (5 bases). Germline V gene data show CDR1 as DFQATT and CDR2 as SNEGSKA (reference sequence). With 6 bases removed from V and 4 bases from J, the gap between germline ends came to 8 bases. The CDR3 runs 11 residues.

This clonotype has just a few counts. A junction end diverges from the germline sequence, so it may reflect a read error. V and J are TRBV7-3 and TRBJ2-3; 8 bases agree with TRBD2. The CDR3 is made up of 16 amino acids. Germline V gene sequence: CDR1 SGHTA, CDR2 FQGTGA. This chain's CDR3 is CSSSSPSGSVQDTQYF. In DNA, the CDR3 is TGTTCCAGCAGCTCCCCCAGCGGGAGTGTGCAAGATACGCAGTATTTT.